These 26 T cell receptor beta chains were sequenced from one sample in a study of blood T cells in healthy people across ages. Using a J-beta primer mix together with a sample-barcoded 5' primer, a second PCR was run for about 7 to 12 cycles. TCRdb re-called the 5' RACE reads through MiXCR, storing one row per CDR3 protein. The sample records over 950,000 distinct CDR3 sequences, 51% being singletons. Input material: blood. The receptors stem from a woman between 55 and 75 years old in good health.

The chain carries TRBV7-2 and TRBJ2-3; TRBD2 matches 8 bases. After removal of 5 bases from V and 4 bases from J, the junction contained 8 bases not matched to a gene. The germline V gene has CDR1 SGHTA and CDR2 FQGNSA. This CDR3 region has 15 residues. CDR3 amino acids: CASSLVAGKSDTQYF. As DNA, the CDR3 is TGTGCCAGCAGCCTGGTAGCGGGAAAGTCAGATACGCAGTATTTT.

This chain joins TRBV4-3 and TRBJ1-2, with unresolved D. The V end was cut by 0 bases, the J end by 3 bases, with 11 bases between. Germline assignment: CDR1 LGHNA and CDR2 YSLEER. This CDR3 has 15 amino acids. In DNA form, the CDR3 reads TGCGCCAGCAGCCAAGATCGTTCAGTGTACTATGGCTACACCTTC. Amino acid sequence: CASSQDRSVYYGYTF.

The V call is TRBV12-3 or TRBV12-4, the J call TRBJ1-5; tentative D call: TRBD1 (6 bases). V was cut by 7 bases and J by 3 bases, with 16 bases left in between. The CDR3 loop spans 15 amino acids. CDR3 sequence: CASNPTDSFNQPQHF. The CDR3 DNA reads TGTGCCAGCAACCCTACGGACAGCTTCAATCAGCCCCAGCATTTT.

The chain recombines TRBV30 with TRBJ2-7; maybe TRBD2 (5 bases). Trimming took 0 bases from V and 7 from J, leaving 13 bases between them. The CDR3 sequence is 13 residues long. Germline V lookup: CDR1 GTSNPN, CDR2 SVGIG (reference sequence). CDR3 DNA: TGTGCCTGGAGTGTAATCGGGGTCGGGGAGCAGTACTTC. It codes for CAWSVIGVGEQYF.

The chain employs TRBV20-1 and TRBJ1-5; no clear D gene. There are 14 residues in the CDR3. Trimming left V 0 bases short and J 5 bases short, with 11 bases between. The V gene's germline CDR1 is DFQATT and CDR2 SNEGSKA (reference sequence). DNA for the CDR3: TGCAGTGCTAGAGATCGGACGGGTCATCAGCCCCAGCATTTT. It specifies CSARDRTGHQPQHF.

This clonotype has just a few counts. The V and J genes are TRBV20-1 and TRBJ1-6, with D tentatively TRBD1 (5 bases). Looked up from germline, CDR1 is DFQATT and CDR2 is SNEGSKA (reference sequence). The CDR3 length is 14 residues. The V gene lost 3 bases and the J gene lost 10 bases, with 16 bases spanning the gap. The CDR3 reads CSASGGHFESPLHF. The CDR3 nucleotides are TGCAGTGCTAGTGGTGGACACTTCGAGTCACCCCTCCACTTT.

The table lists this clonotype with a few counts. The V and J genes are TRBV24-1 and TRBJ1-5, with D unresolved. The CDR3 length is 14 residues. Germline lookup yields CDR1 KGHDR and CDR2 SFDVKD. V was shortened by 4 bases and J by 4 bases, with 10 bases between the two germline ends. CDR3 nucleotide sequence: TGTGCCACCAGTGACCCCGGTACGAATCAGCCCCAGCATTTT. Translating it yields CATSDPGTNQPQHF.

This clonotype has a single count. This chain uses TRBV15 with TRBJ2-1; the D is unclear. V lost 0 bases and J 2 bases, leaving 14 bases between the germline ends. CDR3 length: 17 residues. CDR1 is LNHNV, CDR2 YYDKDF, per germline (reference sequence). Here the CDR3 DNA reads TGTGCCACCAGCAGAGATCGGTGGGCGAGAACCTACAATGAGCAGTTCTTC. Its translation: CATSRDRWARTYNEQFF.

The chain is built from TRBV6-2 or TRBV6-3 and TRBJ1-4, with 9 bases fitting TRBD1. The CDR3 spans 15 residues. Germline V gene sequence: CDR1 MNHEY, CDR2 SVGEGT. J lost 0 bases, V lost 8 bases, and 4 bases had no gene match. Here the CDR3 reads CASRTGEATNEKLFF. The CDR3 nucleotides read TGTGCCAGCCGGACAGGGGAGGCAACTAATGAAAAACTGTTTTTT.

In its sample, this clonotype was seen a few times. V is TRBV12-3 or TRBV12-4 and J is TRBJ1-4; D gene ambiguous. This CDR3 contains 14 residues. Trimming took off 0 bases at V and 7 bases at J, with 9 bases between the two ends. The CDR3 protein is CASSLAPSGEKLFF. The DNA of the CDR3 is TGTGCCAGCAGTTTAGCCCCATCGGGTGAAAAACTGTTTTTT.

V and J are TRBV4-3 and TRBJ2-7; D tentatively reads TRBD1 or TRBD2 (5 bases each). The CDR3 sequence is 14 residues long. Germline-derived CDR1 and CDR2 are LGHNA and YSLEER. Trimming took 0 bases from V and 6 from J, leaving 12 bases between them. The CDR3 bases are TGCGCCAGCAGCCAAGAACCAGGGAGAACCGAGCAGTACTTC. This translates into CASSQEPGRTEQYF.

This sequence joins TRBV12-3 or TRBV12-4 and TRBJ2-6, with a weak D call TRBD2 (5 bases). This CDR3 comprises 16 residues. The V end lost 2 bases, the J end lost 0 bases, and 8 bases lay between the germline ends. The CDR3 sequence: CASSLLGASGANVLTF. The CDR3 DNA follows: TGTGCCAGCAGTTTATTGGGAGCCTCTGGGGCCAACGTCCTGACTTTC.

This rearrangement joins TRBV7-9 to TRBJ2-1, with TRBD2 matching 13 bases. The CDR3 loop spans 17 amino acids. The germline gives CDR1 SEHNR, CDR2 FQNEAQ (reference sequence). V shed 5 bases and J 8 bases; nucleotides not matched to a gene: 12. This CDR3 reads CASSTGTWTSGRHEQFF. Written as DNA, the CDR3 is TGTGCCAGCAGCACAGGGACTTGGACTAGCGGGAGACATGAGCAGTTCTTC.

The rearrangement joins TRBV3-1 to TRBJ2-3; TRBD2 aligns across 7 bases. Trimming at V came to 2 bases and at J to 5 bases, leaving 10 bases not matched to a gene. CDR1 and CDR2 from the germline V gene are LGHDT and YNNKEL (reference sequence). CDR3 length: 16 residues. This CDR3 is CASSQIAGSAQDTQYF. CDR3 nucleotide sequence: TGTGCCAGCAGCCAAATAGCGGGTTCAGCCCAAGATACGCAGTATTTT.

V and J are TRBV20-1 and TRBJ2-3; 8 nucleotides agree with TRBD1. This CDR3 is 13 amino acids long. Germline CDR1 is DFQATT and CDR2 is SNEGSKA (reference sequence). The trim removed 6 bases at V and 2 bases at J, leaving 4 bases unmatched. For the CDR3, the DNA is TGCAGTGCCGAGGACAGGGCCACAGATACGCAGTATTTT. Translated: CSAEDRATDTQYF.

The chain joins TRBV4-1 to TRBJ1-3, with D perhaps matching TRBD1 (5 bases). Trimming shortened V by 1 base and J by 0 bases, and 10 bases separated the two germline ends. CDR3 size: 16 residues. The germline V gene encodes CDR1 MGHRA and CDR2 YSYEKL. The chain's CDR3 is CASSQGGDISGNTIYF. In DNA form, the CDR3 reads TGCGCCAGCAGCCAAGGAGGGGATATCTCTGGAAACACCATATATTTT.

J is TRBJ2-1 and V is TRBV7-8; tentative D call: TRBD2 (6 bases). Germline V gene lookup returns CDR1 SGHVS and CDR2 FQNEAQ. The CDR3 spans 15 residues. V lost 4 bases, J lost 3 bases, and 13 bases lay in between. The CDR3 nucleotides read TGTGCCAGCAGCTCATGGGGGGAAAGCTACAATGAGCAGTTCTTC. The encoded protein is CASSSWGESYNEQFF.

The chain couples TRBV20-1 to TRBJ1-2, with D possibly being TRBD1 (6 bases). Germline assignment: CDR1 DFQATT and CDR2 SNEGSKA (reference sequence). The CDR3 covers 15 residues. Trimming left V 6 bases short and J 4 bases short, with 21 bases between. The CDR3 bases are TGCAGTGCCAAACGGGGGGGGCCCTTGAGCTATGGCTACACCTTC. Protein product: CSAKRGGPLSYGYTF.

This chain joins TRBV20-1 and TRBJ2-7, with 16 bases that match TRBD2. Germline V CDR1 and CDR2: DFQATT, SNEGSKA (reference sequence). The V and J ends lost 6 bases and 0 bases, in that order; junction bases with no gene match: 5. The CDR3 is 16 amino acids. DNA for the CDR3: TGCAGTGCCTACGGGACTAGCGGGAGGGGCTCCTACGAGCAGTACTTC. Translated, it gives CSAYGTSGRGSYEQYF.

This rearrangement joins TRBV18 to TRBJ2-4, with D possibly TRBD2 on 6 matching bases. CDR1 and CDR2 from the germline V gene are KGHSH and LQKENI. The CDR3 is made up of 13 amino acids. V lost 2 bases and J lost 7, with 9 bases in between. The CDR3 here is CASSPIGSNIQYF. CDR3 DNA sequence: TGTGCCAGCTCACCAATCGGGAGCAACATTCAGTACTTC.

The rearrangement joins TRBV7-2 to TRBJ2-2; D remains unclear. CDR1 and CDR2 from the germline V gene are SGHTA and FQGNSA. CDR3 size: 16 residues. Trimming removed 1 base at V and 5 bases at J, with 14 bases between. CDR3 sequence: CASSLVTTRPTGELFF. CDR3 in DNA: TGTGCCAGCAGCTTAGTAACGACGAGGCCGACCGGGGAGCTGTTTTTT. The full variable domain, its missing parts supplied by reference TRBV7-2 and TRBJ2-2, is GAGVSQSPSNKVTEKGKDVELRCDPISGHTALYWYRQSLGQGLEFLIYFQGNSAPDKSGLPSDRFSAERTGGSVSTLTIQRTQQEDSAVYLCASSLVTTRPTGELFFGEGSRLTVL.

The table lists this clonotype with a count of one. The CDR3 is CATSRDQGGNGKLFF. DNA for the CDR3: TGTGCCACCAGCAGAGATCAAGGGGGGAACGGAAAACTGTTTTTT. The V gene is TRBV15, the J gene TRBJ1-4; the D gene is possibly TRBD1 (6 bases). V was pared by 0 bases and J by 10 bases, with 15 bases between. CDR1 is LNHNV, CDR2 YYDKDF, per germline (reference sequence). There are 15 residues in the CDR3.

V usage is TRBV20-1 and J usage is TRBJ2-2; no clear D gene. Germline V CDR1 and CDR2: DFQATT, SNEGSKA (reference sequence). Between the trimmed V and J ends, which lost 6 bases and 4 bases, there was a span of 15 bases. The CDR3 extends over 14 amino acids. The CDR3 coding sequence is TGCAGTGCCCTCTTGCGCCCGAGCACCGGGGAGCTGTTTTTT. Amino acid sequence: CSALLRPSTGELFF.

The chain is built from TRBV7-2 and TRBJ2-3; 10 bases map to TRBD2. Germline assignment: CDR1 SGHTA and CDR2 FQGNSA. The V and J ends lost 9 bases and 7 bases, in that order; junction bases with no gene match: 10. This CDR3 contains 14 residues. In nucleotides, the CDR3 is TGTGCCAGTTCAGGGGCTAGCGGGAGAAATACGCAGTATTTT. It yields the protein CASSGASGRNTQYF.

The rearrangement uses TRBV4-1 and TRBJ2-7, with D possibly TRBD1 on 5 matching bases. The CDR3 totals 14 residues. Trimming took off 4 bases at V and 0 bases at J, with 10 bases between the two ends. The germline V gene encodes CDR1 MGHRA and CDR2 YSYEKL. CDR3 sequence reads: CASSPAGISYEQYF. CDR3 DNA: TGCGCCAGCAGCCCCGCAGGGATCTCCTACGAGCAGTACTTC.

The rearrangement links TRBV7-3 to TRBJ2-5; 11 bases align to TRBD2. The germline CDR1 and CDR2 sequences are SGHTA and FQGTGA. V gave up 5 bases and J gave up 4 bases; unmatched junction bases: 9. The CDR3 spans 16 residues. The CDR3 bases are TGTGCCAGCAGCCTCCTCGGGGGGACTAGCGGAGAGACCCAGTACTTC. Protein sequence: CASSLLGGTSGETQYF.